These 12 T cell receptor beta chains were all obtained from the same sample, sequenced in a study of CD8 T cells in ankylosing spondylitis. Findings of the study overall: A TCR beta motif made of eight highly homologous variants seemed typical of ankylosing spondylitis blood.

TCRdb re-called the 5' RACE reads with MiXCR, one entry per CDR3 protein. The sample includes about 460,000 distinct CDR3 sequences, over 4% of them seen just once. These receptors have no identified antigens. The sequencing input was blood, either unsorted or a sorted T cell fraction (not recorded which). The receptors derive from a male donor with ankylosing spondylitis.

This clonotype appeared many times. The chain has TRBV20-1 and TRBJ2-1, with 7 nucleotides matching TRBD2. The V segment lost 1 base and the J segment 13 bases; nucleotides outside the gene matches: 4. The CDR3 runs 11 residues. Germline CDR1 is DFQATT and CDR2 is SNEGSKA (reference sequence). The CDR3 sequence: CSARVTSEQFF. The CDR3 nucleotides are TGCAGTGCTAGAGTTACTAGCGAACAGTTCTTC.

This clonotype was detected ten times or more. The V call is TRBV20-1, the J call TRBJ2-5; D is ambiguous. From germline, CDR1 is DFQATT and CDR2 SNEGSKA (reference sequence). The CDR3 has 13 amino acids. V dropped 3 bases and J dropped 5 bases, with 13 bases sitting between them. The CDR3 region has the DNA TGCAGTGCTAGTAGGATATTTGAGGAGACCCAGTACTTC. Its protein product is CSASRIFEETQYF.

This clonotype was detected many times. The chain combines TRBV4-2 with TRBJ2-5; 14 bases match TRBD2. Germline trimming cut 3 bases from V and 0 bases from J; bases unmatched to any gene: 6. Per germline, CDR1 LGHNA and CDR2 YNFKEQ. CDR3 length: 18 residues. CDR3 nucleotide sequence: TGTGCCAGCAGCCATACCGGGACTAGCGGGAGTAACCAAGAGACCCAGTACTTC. Translated: CASSHTGTSGSNQETQYF.

In this sample, this clonotype turned up many times. The chain recombines TRBV7-3 with TRBJ2-3; TRBD1 is a possible D gene (5 bases). This CDR3 comprises 16 residues. The V gene's germline CDR1 is SGHTA and CDR2 FQGTGA. With 2 bases removed from V and 1 base from J, the gap between germline ends came to 13 bases. CDR3 in amino acids: CASSLGAIRGTDTQYF. The DNA of the CDR3 is TGTGCCAGCAGCTTAGGGGCCATCAGGGGCACAGATACGCAGTATTTT.

This clonotype occurred a few times. V gene TRBV12-3 or TRBV12-4 combines with J gene TRBJ2-7; no definite D call. This CDR3 has 15 amino acids. Deletions cut 6 bases from V and 0 bases from J, with 15 bases between. The CDR3 sequence is CASSRTRFSSYEQYF. The CDR3 DNA is TGTGCCAGCAGCCGGACCCGATTTAGCTCCTACGAGCAGTACTTC.

This clonotype occurred a few times. The rearrangement uses TRBV4-3 and TRBJ2-2; D gene unclear. The germline V and J ends were trimmed by 0 bases and 4 bases, with 9 bases remaining between them. CDR1 LGHNA and CDR2 YSLEER come from the germline V gene. CDR3 length: 15 residues. CDR3 DNA: TGCGCCAGCAGCCAAGACCCTCAAAGCACCGGGGAGCTGTTTTTT. Amino acid sequence: CASSQDPQSTGELFF.

There are many counts of this clonotype. The chain couples TRBV20-1 to TRBJ2-1; TRBD1 might be the D (5 bases). The V and J ends lost 6 bases and 6 bases respectively, with 21 bases between them. The CDR3 consists of 15 residues. Germline CDR1 is DFQATT and CDR2 is SNEGSKA (reference sequence). The CDR3 region is CSAPRSPGFGNEQFF. The CDR3 nucleotides are TGCAGTGCCCCGAGAAGTCCAGGGTTCGGCAATGAGCAGTTCTTC.

The V and J genes are TRBV12-3 or TRBV12-4 and TRBJ2-7; 11 nucleotides align to TRBD2. CDR3 length: 13 residues. Trimming took 7 bases from V and 12 from J; bases not matched to a gene: 11. In nucleotides, the CDR3 is TGTGCCAGCAATCTCGGACTAGCGGGTATGTTGTACTTC. Its translation is CASNLGLAGMLYF.

This clonotype was counted many times. This chain links TRBV27 with TRBJ2-3; 9 bases line up with TRBD2. Germline CDR1 reads MNHEY; CDR2 reads SMNVEV (reference sequence). This CDR3 region has 17 residues. J was trimmed by 8 bases and V by 4 bases; bases with no gene match: 16. The CDR3 region is CASSSFGTSRRGVTQYF. CDR3 sequence (DNA): TGTGCCAGCAGTTCCTTTGGGACTAGCCGTCGAGGGGTTACGCAGTATTTT.

The chain is built from TRBV10-1 and TRBJ2-3, with D perhaps assigned TRBD1 or TRBD2 (5 bases each). Germline V gene data show CDR1 as WNHNN and CDR2 as SYGVQD (reference sequence). CDR3 length equals 12 residues. Trimming stripped 1 base from V and 6 bases from J, with 5 bases between. The CDR3 protein is CASSEWGDTQYF. The CDR3 bases are TGCGCCAGCAGTGAGTGGGGGGATACGCAGTATTTT.

CDR3 nucleotide sequence: TGTGCCAGCAGAGAACAATTGTACTACGAGCAGTACTTC. Translation gives CASREQLYYEQYF. The chain couples TRBV7-2 to TRBJ2-7; D unresolved. CDR1 and CDR2 from the germline V gene are SGHTA and FQGNSA. This CDR3 has 13 residues. Between the trimmed V and J ends, which lost 6 bases and 3 bases, there was a span of 12 bases.

This clonotype was observed many times. The chain is built from TRBV12-3 or TRBV12-4 and TRBJ2-1; 7 positions agree with TRBD1. V lost 4 bases, J lost 0 bases, and 9 bases stayed unmatched. The CDR3 loop spans 17 amino acids. This CDR3 reads CASSYRDRMSSYNEQFF. The CDR3 bases are TGTGCCAGCAGTTACCGGGACAGAATGAGCTCCTACAATGAGCAGTTCTTC.